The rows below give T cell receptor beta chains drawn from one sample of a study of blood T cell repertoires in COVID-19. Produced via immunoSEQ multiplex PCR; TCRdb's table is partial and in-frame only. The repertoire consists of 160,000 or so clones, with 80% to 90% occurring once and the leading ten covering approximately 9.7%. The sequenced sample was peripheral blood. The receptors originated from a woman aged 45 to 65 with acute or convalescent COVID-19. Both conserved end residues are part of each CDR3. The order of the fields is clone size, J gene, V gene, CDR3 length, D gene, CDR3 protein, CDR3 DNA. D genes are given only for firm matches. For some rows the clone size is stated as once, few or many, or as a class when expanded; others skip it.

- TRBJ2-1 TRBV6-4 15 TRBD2 CASSESTSGSHEQFF TGTGCCAGCAGTGAGTCGACTAGCGGGAGCCATGAGCAGTTCTTC
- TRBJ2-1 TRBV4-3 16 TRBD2 CASSQISGGRLNEQFF TGCGCCAGCAGCCAAATTAGCGGGGGGCGACTCAATGAGCAGTTCTTC
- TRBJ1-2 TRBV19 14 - CASTRTATNYGYTF TGTGCCAGTACTAGGACAGCCACTAACTATGGCTACACCTTC
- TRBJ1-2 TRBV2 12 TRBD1 CASRNRGPGYTF TGTGCCAGCAGGAACAGGGGGCCTGGCTACACCTTC
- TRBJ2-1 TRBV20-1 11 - CSAVVIAEQFF TGCAGTGCTGTAGTCATAGCTGAGCAGTTCTTC
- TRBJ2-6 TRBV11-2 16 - CASSFFSGAGANVLTF TGTGCCAGCAGCTTCTTCTCAGGTGCTGGGGCCAACGTCCTGACTTTC
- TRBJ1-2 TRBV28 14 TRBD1 CASSLLGQGYGYTF TGTGCCAGCAGTTTATTAGGACAGGGCTATGGCTACACCTTC
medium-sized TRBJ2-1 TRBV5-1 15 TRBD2 CASSLGTRAYNEQFF TGCGCCAGCAGCTTAGGGACTAGAGCATACAATGAGCAGTTCTTC
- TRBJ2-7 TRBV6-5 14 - CASRPREGAGEQYF TGTGCCAGCAGGCCCCGGGAGGGGGCGGGCGAGCAGTACTTC
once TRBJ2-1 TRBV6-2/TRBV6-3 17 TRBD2 CASSPGTSGKAYNEQFF TGTGCCAGCAGCCCAGGGACTAGCGGGAAAGCCTACAATGAGCAGTTCTTC
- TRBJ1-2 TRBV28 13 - CASSFGDLNGYTF TGTGCCAGCAGTTTTGGGGACTTGAATGGCTACACCTTC
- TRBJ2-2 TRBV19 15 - CASSIGRERTGELFF TGTGCCAGTAGTATTGGACGGGAGCGGACCGGGGAGCTGTTTTTT
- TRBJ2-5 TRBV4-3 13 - CASSQDRGETQYF TGCGCCAGCAGCCAAGACAGGGGTGAGACCCAGTACTTC
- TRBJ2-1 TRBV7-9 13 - CASSENAGLEQFF TGTGCCAGCAGCGAGAATGCGGGCCTTGAGCAGTTCTTC
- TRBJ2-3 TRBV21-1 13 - CAGFRTGTDTQYF TGTGCCGGTTTTCGTACGGGCACAGATACGCAGTATTTT
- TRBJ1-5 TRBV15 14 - CATSRGGTNQPQHF TGTGCCACCAGCAGAGGCGGCACTAATCAGCCCCAGCATTTT
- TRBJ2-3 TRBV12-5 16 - CASGLARGPSTDTQYF TGTGCTAGTGGTTTGGCGCGGGGGCCTAGCACAGATACGCAGTATTTT
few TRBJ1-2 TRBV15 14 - CATSTRSGGYGYTF TGTGCCACCAGCACCAGATCTGGAGGCTATGGCTACACCTTC
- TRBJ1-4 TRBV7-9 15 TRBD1 CASSFTQGDGEKLFF TGTGCCAGCAGCTTCACACAGGGGGACGGTGAAAAACTGTTTTTT
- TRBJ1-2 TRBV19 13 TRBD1 CASTQGARYGYTF TGTGCCAGTACGCAGGGGGCGCGATATGGCTACACCTTC
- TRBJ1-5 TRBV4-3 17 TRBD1 CASSQDTTGGSNQPQHF TGCGCCAGCAGCCAAGATACGACAGGGGGCTCCAATCAGCCCCAGCATTTT
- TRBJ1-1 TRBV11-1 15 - CASSLALGGNTEAFF TGTGCCAGCAGCTTAGCGCTGGGGGGGAACACTGAAGCTTTCTTT
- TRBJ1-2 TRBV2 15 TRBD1 CASSALRQGYYGYTF TGTGCCAGCAGTGCCCTCAGACAGGGATACTATGGCTACACCTTC